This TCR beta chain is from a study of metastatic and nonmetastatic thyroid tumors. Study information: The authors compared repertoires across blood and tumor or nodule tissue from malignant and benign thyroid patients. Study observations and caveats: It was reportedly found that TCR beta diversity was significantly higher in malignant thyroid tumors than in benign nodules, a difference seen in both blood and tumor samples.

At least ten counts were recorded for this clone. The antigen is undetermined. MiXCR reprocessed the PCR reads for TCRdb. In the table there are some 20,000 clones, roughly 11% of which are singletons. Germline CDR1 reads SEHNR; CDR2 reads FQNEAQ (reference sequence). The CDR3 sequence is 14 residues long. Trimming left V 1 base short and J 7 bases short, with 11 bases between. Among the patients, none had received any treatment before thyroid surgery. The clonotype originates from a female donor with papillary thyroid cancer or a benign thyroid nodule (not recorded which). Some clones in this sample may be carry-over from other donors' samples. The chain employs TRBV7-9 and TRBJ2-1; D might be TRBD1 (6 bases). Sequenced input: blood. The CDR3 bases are TGTGCCAGCAGCTTAGGGGGGCTTAAGAATGAGCAGTTCTTC. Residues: CASSLGGLKNEQFF.